The 4 T cell receptor beta chains below come from one sample, sequenced in a study of T-cell reconstitution after alpha-beta-depleted transplantation in children. The library targeted TCRbeta and was prepared with unique molecular identifiers. TCRdb reprocessed the PCR reads via MiXCR and lists one record per CDR3 protein. In the table there are 170,000 or so distinct CDR3 sequences, around 6.8% of which are singletons. The sequencing used PBMCs from the stem cell graft donor, collected from the stem cell graft. The receptors originated from a human donor who donated a stem cell graft to a child with Wiskott-Aldrich syndrome.

The V and J genes are TRBV20-1 and TRBJ2-3; the D is unclear. The germline V gene encodes CDR1 DFQATT and CDR2 SNEGSKA (reference sequence). Deletions cut 0 bases from V and 3 bases from J, with 10 bases between. CDR3 length: 14 amino acids. The DNA of the CDR3 is TGCAGTGCTAGAGACCTCGGCCGGACAGATACGCAGTATTTT. This translates into CSARDLGRTDTQYF.

This clonotype was seen repeatedly, ten times or more. The V gene is TRBV30, the J gene TRBJ2-7; D might be TRBD1 (6 bases). The length of the CDR3 is 11 residues. Germline V gene lookup returns CDR1 GTSNPN and CDR2 SVGIG (reference sequence). Trimming pared 4 bases from V and 5 bases from J, leaving 9 bases between. CDR3 DNA sequence: TGTGCCTGGATGCAGGGGAACGAGCAGTACTTC. Translation gives CAWMQGNEQYF.

This chain uses TRBV28 with TRBJ1-2; the D gene is possibly TRBD1 (6 bases). Germline loops: CDR1 MDHEN, CDR2 SYDVKM. The CDR3 extends over 16 amino acids. V was trimmed by 6 bases and J by 4 bases, leaving 21 bases between them. The CDR3, as DNA: TGTGCCAGCAGGCCACAACAGGGCTCTGGCGGCTATGGCTACACCTTC. This encodes CASRPQQGSGGYGYTF.

Ten or more counts support this clonotype. The chain has TRBV27 and TRBJ2-7, with 9 positions matching TRBD1. CDR1 and CDR2 (germline): MNHEY, SMNVEV (reference sequence). CDR3 length: 12 amino acids. V gave up 2 bases and J gave up 8 bases; unmatched junction bases: 1. In DNA, the CDR3 is TGTGCCAGCAGTTTAGACAGGGGGAAGCAGTACTTC. Protein: CASSLDRGKQYF.